This TCR beta chain was profiled in a study of pediatric ulcerative colitis. Sequencing was at survey level. Clones were sequenced by immunoSEQ multiplex PCR, and TCRdb holds only the in-frame ones, with some missing. The data hold 59,000 or so clones, with around 80% observed a single time. This clone was observed a few times. Antigen specificity is unknown. General study points: Compared with controls, ulcerative colitis showed greater blood-rectum clone sharing. Acute severe colitis showed lower rectal diversity from clonal expansions.

The V gene end was trimmed by 3 bases and the J gene end by 5 bases; junction bases not matched to a gene: 1. The CDR3 sequence is 14 residues long. Germline values: CDR1 SGHRS, CDR2 YFSETQ. This TCR was recovered from a boy aged 5-17 years with moderate ulcerative colitis. The sample comprised blood. The rearrangement links TRBV5-1 to TRBJ2-7, with 14 bases identical to TRBD2. The CDR3: CASSWTSGGNEQYF. CDR3 coding DNA: TGCGCCAGCAGCTGGACTAGCGGGGGGAACGAGCAGTACTTC.